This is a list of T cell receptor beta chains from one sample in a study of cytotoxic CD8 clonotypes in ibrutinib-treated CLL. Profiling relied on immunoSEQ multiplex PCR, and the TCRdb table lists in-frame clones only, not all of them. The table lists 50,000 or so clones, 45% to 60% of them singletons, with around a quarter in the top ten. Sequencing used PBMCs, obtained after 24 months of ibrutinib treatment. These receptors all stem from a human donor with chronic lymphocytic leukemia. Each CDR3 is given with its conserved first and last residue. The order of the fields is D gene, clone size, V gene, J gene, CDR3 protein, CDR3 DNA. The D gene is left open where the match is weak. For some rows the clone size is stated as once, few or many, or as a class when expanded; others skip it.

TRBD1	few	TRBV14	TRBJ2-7	CASRQGTYEQYF	TGTGCCAGCCGACAGGGGACCTACGAGCAGTACTTC
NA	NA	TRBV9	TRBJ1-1	CASSVDWTTEAFF	TGTGCCAGCAGCGTAGATTGGACCACTGAAGCTTTCTTT
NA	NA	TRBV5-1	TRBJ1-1	CASSLEGRGSAEAFF	TGCGCCAGCAGCTTGGAGGGCAGGGGAAGCGCTGAAGCTTTCTTT
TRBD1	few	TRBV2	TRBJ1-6	CASFRTGSSPLHF	TGTGCCAGCTTTAGGACAGGCTCTTCACCCCTCCACTTT
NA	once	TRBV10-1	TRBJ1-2	CASSVDANYGYTF	TGCGCCAGCAGTGTTGACGCTAACTATGGCTACACCTTC
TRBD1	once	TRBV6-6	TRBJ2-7	CASSRTGSNEQYF	TGTGCCAGCAGTAGGACAGGTAGCAACGAGCAGTACTTC
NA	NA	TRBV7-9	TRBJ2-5	CASSPIGGQETQYF	TGTGCCAGCAGCCCCATTGGCGGACAAGAGACCCAGTACTTC
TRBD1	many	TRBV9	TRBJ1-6	CASSLGQGANSPLHF	TGTGCCAGCAGCTTAGGACAGGGGGCAAATTCACCCCTCCACTTT
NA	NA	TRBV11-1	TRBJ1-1	CASGRQEGTEAFF	TGTGCCAGCGGAAGACAGGAAGGCACTGAAGCTTTCTTT
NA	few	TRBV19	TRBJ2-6	CASTEQPSGANVLTF	TGTGCCAGTACCGAACAGCCCTCTGGGGCCAACGTCCTGACTTTC
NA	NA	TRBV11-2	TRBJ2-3	CASSSQGGRASTDTQYF	TGTGCCAGCAGCTCCCAAGGTGGCAGGGCGAGCACAGATACGCAGTATTTT
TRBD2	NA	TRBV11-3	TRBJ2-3	CASSTGTSGGASTDTQYF	TGTGCCAGCAGCACCGGGACTAGCGGGGGGGCTAGCACAGATACGCAGTATTTT
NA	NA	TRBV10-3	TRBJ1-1	CAIRAGVNTEAFF	TGTGCCATCAGGGCAGGCGTGAACACTGAAGCTTTCTTT
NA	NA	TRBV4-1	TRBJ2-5	CASSQDAGSGETQYF	TGCGCCAGCAGCCAAGATGCTGGTTCGGGGGAGACCCAGTACTTC
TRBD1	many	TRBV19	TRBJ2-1	CASSTGGAWDEQFF	TGTGCCAGTAGTACAGGGGGCGCGTGGGATGAGCAGTTCTTC
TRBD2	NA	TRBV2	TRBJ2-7	CASSETSGGNEQYF	TGTGCCAGCAGCGAGACTAGCGGGGGCAACGAGCAGTACTTC
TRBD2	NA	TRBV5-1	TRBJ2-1	CASSLVGGGTYNEQFF	TGCGCCAGCAGCTTGGTCGGCGGGGGGACCTACAATGAGCAGTTCTTC
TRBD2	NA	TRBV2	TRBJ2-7	CASSEAFGGWDEQYF	TGTGCCAGCAGTGAAGCCTTCGGGGGGTGGGACGAGCAGTACTTC
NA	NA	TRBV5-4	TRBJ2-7	CASSSNLASNEQYF	TGTGCCAGCAGCTCTAATTTGGCCTCTAACGAGCAGTACTTC
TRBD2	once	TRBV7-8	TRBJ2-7	CASSLSGGRYEQYF	TGTGCCAGCAGCCTAAGCGGGGGCAGGTACGAGCAGTACTTC
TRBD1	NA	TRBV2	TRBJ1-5	CASKDRGRNQPQHF	TGTGCCAGCAAGGACAGGGGACGCAATCAGCCCCAGCATTTT
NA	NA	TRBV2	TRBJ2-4	CASSYEISGAKNIQYF	TGTGCCAGCAGTTATGAAATTAGTGGAGCCAAAAACATTCAGTACTTC
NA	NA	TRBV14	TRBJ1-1	CASRGTAEAFF	TGTGCCAGCAGGGGAACCGCTGAAGCTTTCTTT